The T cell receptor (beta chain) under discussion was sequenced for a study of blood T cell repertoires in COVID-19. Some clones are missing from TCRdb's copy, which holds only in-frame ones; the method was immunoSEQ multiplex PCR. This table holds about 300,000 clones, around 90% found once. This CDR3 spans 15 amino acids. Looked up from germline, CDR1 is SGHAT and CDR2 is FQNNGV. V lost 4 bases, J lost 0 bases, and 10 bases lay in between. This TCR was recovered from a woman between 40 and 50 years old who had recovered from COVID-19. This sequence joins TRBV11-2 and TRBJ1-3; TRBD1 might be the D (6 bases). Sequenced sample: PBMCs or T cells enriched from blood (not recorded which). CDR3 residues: CASSSDSLSGNTIYF. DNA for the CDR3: TGTGCCAGCAGCTCGGACAGCCTCTCTGGAAACACCATATATTTT.